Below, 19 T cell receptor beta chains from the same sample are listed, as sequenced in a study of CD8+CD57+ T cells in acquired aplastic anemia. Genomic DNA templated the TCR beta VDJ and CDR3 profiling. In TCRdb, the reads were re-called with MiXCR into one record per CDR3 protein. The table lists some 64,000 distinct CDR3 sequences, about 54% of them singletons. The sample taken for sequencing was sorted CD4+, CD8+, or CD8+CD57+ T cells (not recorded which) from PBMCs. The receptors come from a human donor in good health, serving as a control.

The CDR3 coding sequence is TGTGCCACCAGCCGAGCGGGACTAGCGGGAGATTTCAACGAGCAGTACTTC. It is translated as CATSRAGLAGDFNEQYF. The chain combines TRBV15 with TRBJ2-7; 14 bases match TRBD2. The junction had 11 bases not matched to a gene; V was cut back by 5 bases and J by 5 bases. Germline CDR1 and CDR2: LNHNV and YYDKDF (reference sequence). The CDR3 contains 17 residues.

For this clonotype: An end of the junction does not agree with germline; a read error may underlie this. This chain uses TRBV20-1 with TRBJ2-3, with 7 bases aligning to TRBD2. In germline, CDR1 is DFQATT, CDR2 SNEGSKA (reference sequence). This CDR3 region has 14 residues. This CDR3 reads CSAREGGSAGTQYF. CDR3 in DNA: TGCAGTGCCAGAGAGGGAGGGTCGGCAGGTACGCAGTATTTT.

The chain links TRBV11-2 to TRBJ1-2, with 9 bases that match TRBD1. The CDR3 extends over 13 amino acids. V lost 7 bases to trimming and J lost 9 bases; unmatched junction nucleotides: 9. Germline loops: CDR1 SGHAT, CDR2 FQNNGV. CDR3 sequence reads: CASNLGQGARYTF. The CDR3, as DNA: TGTGCCAGCAACCTGGGACAGGGTGCACGCTACACCTTC.

CDR3 nucleotide sequence: TGTGCCAGCAGCTTGACTAGCTTCCCCTATGATGAGCAGTTCTTC. Translated: CASSLTSFPYDEQFF. The J gene is TRBJ2-1, the V gene TRBV7-3, with 7 bases fitting TRBD2. The CDR3 sequence is 15 residues long. With V trimmed by 3 bases and J by 8 bases, 10 bases remained unmatched. Germline CDR1 SGHTA, CDR2 FQGTGA.

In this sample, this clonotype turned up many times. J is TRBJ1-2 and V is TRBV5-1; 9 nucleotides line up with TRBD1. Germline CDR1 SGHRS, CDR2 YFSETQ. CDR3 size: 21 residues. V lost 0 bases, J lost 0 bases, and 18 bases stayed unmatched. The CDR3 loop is CASSLGLPTGTGMGANYGYTF. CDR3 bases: TGCGCCAGCAGCTTGGGGCTACCGACCGGGACAGGGATGGGAGCTAACTATGGCTACACCTTC.

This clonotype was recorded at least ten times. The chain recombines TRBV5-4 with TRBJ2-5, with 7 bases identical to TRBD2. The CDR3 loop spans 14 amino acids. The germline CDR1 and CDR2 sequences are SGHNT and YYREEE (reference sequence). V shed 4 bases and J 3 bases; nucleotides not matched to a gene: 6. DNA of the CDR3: TGTGCCAGCAGCCCCCCGGGACTAAAAGAGACCCAGTACTTC. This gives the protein CASSPPGLKETQYF.

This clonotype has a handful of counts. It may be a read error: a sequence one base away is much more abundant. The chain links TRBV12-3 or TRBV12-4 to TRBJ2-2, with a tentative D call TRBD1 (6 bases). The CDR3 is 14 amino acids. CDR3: CPSLGGPRTGELFF. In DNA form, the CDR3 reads TGTCCCAGCCTAGGGGGACCAAGGACCGGGGAGCTGTTTTTT.

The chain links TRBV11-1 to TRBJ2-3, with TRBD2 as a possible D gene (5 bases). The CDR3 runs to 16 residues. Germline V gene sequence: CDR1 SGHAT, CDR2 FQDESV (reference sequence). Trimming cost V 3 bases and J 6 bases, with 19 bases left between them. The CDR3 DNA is TGTGCCAGCAGCTTTACTAGGGTAAAGGCCGGGGATACGCAGTATTTT. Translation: CASSFTRVKAGDTQYF.

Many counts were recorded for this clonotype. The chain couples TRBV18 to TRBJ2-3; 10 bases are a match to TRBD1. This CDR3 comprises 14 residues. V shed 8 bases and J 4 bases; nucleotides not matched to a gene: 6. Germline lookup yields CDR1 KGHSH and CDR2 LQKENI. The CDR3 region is CASIKDRGSDTQYF. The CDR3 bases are TGTGCCAGCATAAAGGACAGGGGGTCAGATACGCAGTATTTT.

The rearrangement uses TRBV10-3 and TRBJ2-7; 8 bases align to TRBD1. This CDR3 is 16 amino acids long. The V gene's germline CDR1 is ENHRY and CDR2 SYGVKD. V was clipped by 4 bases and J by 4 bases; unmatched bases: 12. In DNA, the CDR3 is TGTGCCATCAGTGGAGACGCGGGACAGGTCCATTACGAGCAGTACTTC. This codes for CAISGDAGQVHYEQYF.

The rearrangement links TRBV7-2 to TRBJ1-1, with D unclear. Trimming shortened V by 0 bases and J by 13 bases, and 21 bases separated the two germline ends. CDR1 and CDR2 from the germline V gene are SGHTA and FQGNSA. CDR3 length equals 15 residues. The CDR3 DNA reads TGTGCCAGCAGCTTAGCACTGGGGATGAACACTGGAGTTTTCTTT. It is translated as CASSLALGMNTGVFF.

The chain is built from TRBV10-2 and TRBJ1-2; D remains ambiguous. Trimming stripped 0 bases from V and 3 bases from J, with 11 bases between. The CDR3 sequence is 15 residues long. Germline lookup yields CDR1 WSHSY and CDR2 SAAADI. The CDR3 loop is CASSESLSGHYGYTF. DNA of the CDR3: TGCGCCAGCAGTGAGTCGTTGTCGGGCCACTATGGCTACACCTTC.

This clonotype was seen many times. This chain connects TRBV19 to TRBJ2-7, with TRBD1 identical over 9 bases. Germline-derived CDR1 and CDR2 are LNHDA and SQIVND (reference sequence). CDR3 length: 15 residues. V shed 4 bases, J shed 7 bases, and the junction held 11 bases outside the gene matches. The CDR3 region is CASSNLGTGLGEQYF. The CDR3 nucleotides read TGTGCCAGTAGTAACCTGGGGACAGGGTTGGGAGAGCAGTACTTC.

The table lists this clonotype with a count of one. This chain's CDR3 is CATSDRGQGAREKLFF. In DNA form, the CDR3 reads TGTGCCACCAGTGACCGAGGACAGGGGGCAAGGGAAAAACTGTTTTTT. The rearrangement joins TRBV24-1 to TRBJ1-4; 11 bases agree with TRBD1. The germline gives CDR1 KGHDR, CDR2 SFDVKD. The CDR3 runs to 16 residues. V gave up 4 bases and J gave up 8 bases; unmatched junction bases: 8.

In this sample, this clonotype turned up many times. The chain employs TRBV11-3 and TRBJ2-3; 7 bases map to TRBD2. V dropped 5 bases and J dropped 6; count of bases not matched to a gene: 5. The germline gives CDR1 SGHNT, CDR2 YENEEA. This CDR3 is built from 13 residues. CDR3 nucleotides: TGTGCCAGCAGCCACGGACTAGTTGATACGCAGTATTTT. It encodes CASSHGLVDTQYF.

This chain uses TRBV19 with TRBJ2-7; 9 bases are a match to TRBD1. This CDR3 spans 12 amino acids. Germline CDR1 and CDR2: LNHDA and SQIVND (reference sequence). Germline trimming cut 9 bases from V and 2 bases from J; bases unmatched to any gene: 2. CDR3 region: CASRDRAYEQYF. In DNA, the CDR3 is TGTGCCAGCCGGGACAGGGCCTACGAGCAGTACTTC.

The CDR3 coding sequence is TGTGCCACCAGCATCGGGACAGCTGTTAGGGGCTACACCTTC. This encodes CATSIGTAVRGYTF. V and J are TRBV15 and TRBJ1-2; 7 bases map to TRBD1. The V and J ends lost 4 bases and 8 bases, in that order; junction bases with no gene match: 10. The CDR3 is 14 residues long. CDR1 and CDR2 (germline): LNHNV, YYDKDF (reference sequence).

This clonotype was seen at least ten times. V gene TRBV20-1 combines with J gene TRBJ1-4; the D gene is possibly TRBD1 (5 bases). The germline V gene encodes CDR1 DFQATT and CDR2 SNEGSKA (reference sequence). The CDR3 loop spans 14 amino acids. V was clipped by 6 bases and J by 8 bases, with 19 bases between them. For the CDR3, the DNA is TGCAGTGCCCCACCGGGGCCGAAATCGGAAAAACTGTTTTTT. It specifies CSAPPGPKSEKLFF.

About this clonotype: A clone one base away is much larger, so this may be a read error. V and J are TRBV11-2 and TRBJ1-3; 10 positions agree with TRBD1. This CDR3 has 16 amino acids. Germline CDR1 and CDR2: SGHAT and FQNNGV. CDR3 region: CASSRDRGQDGSTIYF. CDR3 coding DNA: TGTGCCAGCAGCCGAGACAGGGGGCAAGATGGAAGCACCATATATTTT.